The TCR beta chain described here comes from a study of Ad26.COV2.S vaccination and SARS-CoV-2 variants. Clones were sequenced by immunoSEQ multiplex PCR, and TCRdb holds only the in-frame ones, with some missing. In the table there are about 480,000 clones, 87% of which are singletons. Germline assignment: CDR1 ENHRY and CDR2 SYGVKD. With 0 bases removed from V and 9 bases from J, the gap between germline ends came to 15 bases. The CDR3 length is 15 residues. As to treatment: around 19 received Ad26.COV2.S at low or high dose, single or two shots; a few received placebo; per-sample allocation not given. Collection of samples fell on day 63 after the first vaccine or placebo injection.

Sequencing was performed on peripheral blood, taken in a trial of Ad26.COV2.S vaccine versus placebo. The chain joins TRBV10-3 to TRBJ1-5, with a weak D call TRBD1 (6 bases). This TCR was sampled from a person between 18 and 65 years old who received the Ad26.COV2.S COVID-19 vaccine or a placebo. The CDR3 loop is CAISESGGGRSPQHF. CDR3 DNA: TGTGCCATCAGTGAGTCAGGGGGGGGACGGTCGCCCCAGCATTTT.